This TCR beta chain came from a study of CD8+ T cells in alopecia areata. Overall study findings and caveats: Among the cells sequenced in scalp samples are also the resident alphabeta T cells of normal skin. While tofacitinib was given, many expanded lesional clones persisted in scalp and blood. In patients, TCRs were shared less clearly than in mice, and HLA may possibly be involved. Whether baseline CD8+ expansion is linked to response remains uncertain, given a single nonresponder.

Regarding treatment: oral pan-JAK inhibitor, 5-10 mg twice daily. This clone was counted between two and nine times. Its specificity is not known. Extracted from the samples, RNA was reverse transcribed into cDNA to serve as the sequencing template. Method: immunoSEQ multiplex PCR; TCRdb's copy keeps in-frame clones and lacks some. The sample has some 99,000 clones, roughly three fifths seen once; the top ten hold around a sixth. V dropped 5 bases and J dropped 4; count of bases not matched to a gene: 4. From germline, CDR1 is LGHNT and CDR2 FRNRAP. The CDR3 runs to 13 residues. The receptor comes from a human donor with alopecia areata. Material: CD8+ T cells sorted from blood, obtained at week 4, from a patient treated with tofacitinib. The chain has TRBV12-5 and TRBJ1-2, with 7 bases identical to TRBD1. CDR3 loop: CASGLGTAYGYTF. CDR3 nucleotides: TGTGCTAGTGGTCTCGGGACAGCCTATGGCTACACCTTC.